This section outlines one T cell receptor (beta chain) sequence together with its context. What it recognizes is unknown. A junction boundary mismatches the germline segment, possibly from a read error. These data are taken from a study of cytomegalovirus exposure and HLA in healthy donors. Study results and caveats: In a later analysis, common viral pathogens appeared linked to several of the most significant clusters.

CDR1 and CDR2 from the germline V gene are SNHLY and FYNNEI. The CDR3 consists of 11 residues. In the PCR, 60 Vbeta and 13 Jbeta primers were used. Generated by immunoSEQ multiplex PCR, the TCRdb table keeps only in-frame clones and is missing some. The table records around 150,000 clones, 82% of them present only once. Sequencing was done on a sample of PBMCs. This clonotype was sampled from a male donor in good health and CMV-seropositive. The gene calls are TRBV2 and TRBJ2-7, with TRBD1 matching over 7 bases. The CDR3 sequence is CASSFDRERHF. In DNA form, the CDR3 reads TGTGCCAGCAGCTTCGACAGGGAAAGGCACTTC.